The entry below describes one T cell receptor beta chain. It lacks a known antigen. No base-level quality is on record; no much larger clone is a single base apart. The library was generated by PCR. Sequencing relied on an Illumina HiSeq 2500. TCRdb ran its own pipeline on the public reads, namely fastp trimming at Q25 and MiXCR clone calling, and kept in-frame beta chains. Identical CDR3 protein sequences are pooled into one entry, listed with their most common genes and DNA. This sample has 1,500 to 2,000 distinct CDR3 sequences in its table, and approximately 22% of those were observed once. The leading ten clones occupy roughly a third of the sample. The CDR3 runs 15 residues from the cysteine to the phenylalanine. Only the CDR3 part of the read is kept: 45 bases, read in frame from the first base. Per the germline V gene, SGDLS is the CDR1 and YYNGEE is the CDR2. Germline trimming amounts to 6 bases on V and 0 bases on J, with 4 as the count of junction bases outside the gene matches.

This entry belongs to a study of CXCR3 chemokines and chemotherapy response in bladder cancer (dated by TCRdb to 2022 to 2024). Study-wide context: The study set out to examine whether the activity of the CXCR3 chemokine system within tumors predicted response to chemotherapy in human bladder cancer.

The TCR sequence derives from a human donor with bladder cancer that did not respond to neoadjuvant chemotherapy. The sequence is built from TRBV9 and TRBJ1-1; TRBD1 aligns with 11 central bases. Sample collection was performed from a patient whose treatment included neoadjuvant chemotherapy. CDR3 reads: CASTGTGGMNTEAFF. The DNA is as follows: TGTGCCAGCACAGGGACAGGGGGGATGAACACTGAAGCTTTCTTT.